This TCR beta chain came from a study of blood T cell repertoires in COVID-19 (TCRdb year 2020). Looking at the study overall: Samples from collaborators originated in the United States, Italy and Spain and spanned both the acute and convalescent phases of COVID-19. The material from the prospective study consisted of cDNA or gDNA derived from T cells, B-cell-depleted T cells, or PBMCs. Subjects who had been exposed to COVID-19, were actively infected with it, or had recovered from it provided the deeply sampled blood TCRbeta repertoires that made up the dataset. The repertoires were released in a freely available public database meant as a resource for research on the immune response to SARS-CoV-2. The samples were drawn from the first 160 participants of the ongoing ImmuneRACE study and from 1,254 subjects provided by 6 global collaborators. Nearly every sample came with metadata listing a de-identified subject ID, COVID-19 status, age in years and sex. Where HLA class I and class II types were available, the types were taken from metadata supplied by the sample provider, not from assay-based typing.

Concerning this clone: There is no known antigen for this receptor. The junction departs from the called germline gene at one end, perhaps through a read error.

According to the germline V gene (reference sequence), CDR1 reads GTSNPN and CDR2 reads SVGIG. Including the terminal cysteine and phenylalanine, the CDR3 comprises 13 residues. Only CDR3 DNA is held: 39 bases, read in frame from base 1. At one collaborating source in Seattle, patients were enrolled during active infection and were followed longitudinally through the course of disease. The collaborating institutions used their own protocols to collect whole blood in K2EDTA tubes. Collaborator samples were shipped for TCRbeta analysis as frozen whole blood, isolated PBMCs, or DNA extracted from either sample type. Study-wide findings and limitations: The amount of clinical and demographic metadata varied by source and participant and was provided uncurated.

TCRbeta CDR3 regions were amplified from genomic DNA using the immunoSEQ Assay, a bias-controlled multiplex PCR. In the authors' own workflow: The number of nucleated cells in each sample was estimated from the amplification of reference gene primers within the assay. Sequence reads were collapsed and filtered to measure the absolute abundance of every unique TCRbeta CDR3 rearrangement. For each sample, productive Simpson clonality was calculated by taking the square root of Simpson's diversity index across productive rearrangements. In its TCRdb copy, this immuneACCESS table keeps in-frame sequences only and misses some clones. Where compared with another copy, unresolved V genes explain less than half of these, and the others have no known cause. V and J calls and clone size are as listed in that table; D and trimming were resolved from the DNA. Across this sample there are over 60,000 clones, with less than 95% seen only once. The leading ten clones occupy 0.52% of the sample.

This sequence originates from a man aged 50 to 60 with COVID-19, enrolled during active disease. Sequencing input: peripheral blood. This sequence uses TRBV30 and TRBJ2-7; the D call could be TRBD1 or TRBD2, with each sharing 6 bases. This receptor carries the CDR3 CAGRTRGTYEQYF. The DNA sequence is as follows: TGTGCCGGGAGGACCAGGGGAACCTACGAGCAGTACTTC. Extended through the reference TRBV30 and TRBJ2-7 proteins, this CDR3 yields the full variable domain: SQTIHQWPATLVQPVGSPLSLECTVEGTSNPNLYWYRQAAGRGLQLLFYSVGIGQISSEVPQNLSASRPQDRQFILSSKKLLLSDSGFYLCAGRTRGTYEQYFGPGTRLTVT.